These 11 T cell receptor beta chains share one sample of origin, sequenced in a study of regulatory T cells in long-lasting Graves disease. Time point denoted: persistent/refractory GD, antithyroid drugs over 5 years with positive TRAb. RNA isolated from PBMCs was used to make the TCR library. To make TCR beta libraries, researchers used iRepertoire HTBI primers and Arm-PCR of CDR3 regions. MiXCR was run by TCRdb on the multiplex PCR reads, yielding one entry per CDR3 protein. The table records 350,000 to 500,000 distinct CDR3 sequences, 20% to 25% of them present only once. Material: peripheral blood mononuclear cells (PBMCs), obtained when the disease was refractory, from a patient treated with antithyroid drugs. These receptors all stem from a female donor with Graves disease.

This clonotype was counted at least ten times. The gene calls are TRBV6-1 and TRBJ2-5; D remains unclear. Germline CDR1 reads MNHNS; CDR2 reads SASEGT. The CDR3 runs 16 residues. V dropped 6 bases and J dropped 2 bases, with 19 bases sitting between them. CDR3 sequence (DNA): TGTGCCAGCAGCACCTACTTCGCATCGGAACAAGAGACCCAGTACTTC. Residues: CASSTYFASEQETQYF.

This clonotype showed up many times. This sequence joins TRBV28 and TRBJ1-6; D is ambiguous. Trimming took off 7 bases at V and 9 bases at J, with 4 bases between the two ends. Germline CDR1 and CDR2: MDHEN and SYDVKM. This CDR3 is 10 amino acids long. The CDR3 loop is CASKVSPLHF. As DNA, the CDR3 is TGTGCCAGCAAAGTTTCACCCCTCCACTTT.

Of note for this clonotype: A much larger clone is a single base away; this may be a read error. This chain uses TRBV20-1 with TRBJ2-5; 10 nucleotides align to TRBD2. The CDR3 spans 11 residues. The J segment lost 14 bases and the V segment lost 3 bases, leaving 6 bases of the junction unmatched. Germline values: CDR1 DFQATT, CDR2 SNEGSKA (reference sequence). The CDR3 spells CSASGLAAPYF. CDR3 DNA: TGCAGTGCTAGCGGACTAGCGGCCCCTTACTTC.

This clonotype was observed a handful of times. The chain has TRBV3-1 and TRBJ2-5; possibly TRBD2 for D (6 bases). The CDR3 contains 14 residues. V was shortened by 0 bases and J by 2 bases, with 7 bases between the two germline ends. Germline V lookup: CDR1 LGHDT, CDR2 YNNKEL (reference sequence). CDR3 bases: TGTGCCAGCAGCCAAGATGGACTACAAGAGACCCAGTACTTC. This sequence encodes CASSQDGLQETQYF.

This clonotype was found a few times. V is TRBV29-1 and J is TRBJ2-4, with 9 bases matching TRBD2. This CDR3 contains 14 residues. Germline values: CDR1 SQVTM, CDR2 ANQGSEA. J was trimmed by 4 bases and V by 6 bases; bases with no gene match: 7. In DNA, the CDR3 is TGCAGCGTAAATCCTGCGGGAGGGAAAAACATTCAGTACTTC. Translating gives CSVNPAGGKNIQYF.

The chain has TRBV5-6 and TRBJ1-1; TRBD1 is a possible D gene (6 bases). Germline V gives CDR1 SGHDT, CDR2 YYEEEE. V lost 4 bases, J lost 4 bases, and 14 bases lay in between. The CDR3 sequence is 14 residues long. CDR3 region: CASSLREGGTEAFF. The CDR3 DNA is TGTGCCAGCAGCCTTAGGGAAGGGGGCACTGAAGCTTTCTTT.

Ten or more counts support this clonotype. CDR3 residues: CASSLLGGVSYEQYF. The DNA of the CDR3 is TGTGCCAGCAGCCTTCTGGGGGGGGTCTCCTACGAGCAGTACTTC. This rearrangement joins TRBV12-3 or TRBV12-4 to TRBJ2-7, with 7 bases identical to TRBD2. Trimming removed 6 bases from V and 0 bases from J; junction bases left unmatched: 8. The CDR3 consists of 15 residues.

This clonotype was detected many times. The CDR3: CASRSNSYEQYF. The CDR3 nucleotides are TGTGCCAGCAGATCTAACAGCTACGAGCAGTACTTC. V is TRBV6-1 and J is TRBJ2-7; D call uncertain. The ends were cut back, 6 bases at V and 3 bases at J, with 9 bases in the middle. The germline gives CDR1 MNHNS, CDR2 SASEGT. The CDR3 has 12 residues.

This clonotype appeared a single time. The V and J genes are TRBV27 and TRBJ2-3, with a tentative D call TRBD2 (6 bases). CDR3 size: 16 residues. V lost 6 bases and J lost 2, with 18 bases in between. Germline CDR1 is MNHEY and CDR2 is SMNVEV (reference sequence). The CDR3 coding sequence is TGTGCCAGCAGCCGTCTAGCGCCAAGACACACAGATACGCAGTATTTT. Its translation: CASSRLAPRHTDTQYF.

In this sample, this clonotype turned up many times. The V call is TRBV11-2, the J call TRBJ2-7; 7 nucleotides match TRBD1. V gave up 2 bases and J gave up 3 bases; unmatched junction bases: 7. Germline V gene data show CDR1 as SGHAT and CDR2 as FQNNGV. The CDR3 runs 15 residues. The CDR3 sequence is CASSLLGQVDYEQYF. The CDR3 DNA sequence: TGTGCCAGCAGCTTACTCGGACAGGTGGACTACGAGCAGTACTTC.

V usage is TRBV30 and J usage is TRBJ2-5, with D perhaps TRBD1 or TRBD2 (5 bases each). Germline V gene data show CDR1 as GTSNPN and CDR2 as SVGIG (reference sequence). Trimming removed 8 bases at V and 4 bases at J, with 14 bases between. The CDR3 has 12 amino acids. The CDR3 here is CALGQGPETQYF. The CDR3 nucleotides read TGTGCCCTGGGGCAGGGACCAGAGACCCAGTACTTC.